The entry below describes one T cell receptor beta chain. There are many counts of this clonotype. The antigen it recognizes is unknown. No base qualities exist here, and no much larger clone lies one base off it. This entry comes from a study of early T cells in non-severe SARS-CoV-2 infection (dated by TCRdb to the early 2020s). Notes on the research overall: Because TCR sequencing relied on bulk RNA taken from unsorted whole blood, pairing of alpha and beta chains was not possible. General findings and caveats noted by the study authors: VDJdb matching was skewed toward anti-spike CD8 responses and likely underestimated virus-specific expansions by missing private and CD4 specificities.

V lost 5 bases and J lost 3 bases; the stretch between them is 19 bases long. CDR1 and CDR2 are read off the germline V gene (reference sequence) as LGHDT and YNNKEL. Its CDR3 holds 17 amino acids, cysteine through phenylalanine. The sequence is cut down to CDR3 DNA, 51 bases in frame from base 1. Preparation of the library involved 5' RACE. The listed sequencing device is NextSeq 500. Unique molecular identifiers were attached to individual cDNA molecules in the TCR library protocol so that sequencing error and PCR bias could be corrected. Both TCR alpha and beta chains were sequenced, and tight co-correlation was observed between alpha and beta sequence abundances in each sample. The original methods were these. V gene, J gene and CDR3 annotation of TCR sequences was performed with Decombinator V4. Expanded TCRs were defined as changing significantly between any two time points under a Poisson model with p below 0.0001. TCR abundances were normalised to the total number of TCRs sequenced in each sample and reported as counts per million. TRAV1-2 paired with TRAJ12, TRAJ20 or TRAJ33 defined MAIT TCRs, while TRAV10 paired with TRAJ18 defined iNKT TCRs. VDJdb, accessed on 1 November 2021, was searched for TCRs annotated for CMV, EBV and SARS-CoV-2, and TCRs annotated for more than one antigen were excluded. The raw public data were reprocessed by TCRdb itself: fastp quality trimming at Q25, MiXCR clonotype calling, in-frame beta chains only. Duplicate CDR3 protein sequences are folded into a single record with the most common DNA and genes. In this record, the V and J calls reflect TCRdb's handling and not the investigators' own analysis. This sample lists 30,000 to 40,000 distinct CDR3 sequences; roughly 4.5% were detected once. Of the sample, about 17% falls within the top ten clones.

The study was a case-control design nested within a healthcare worker cohort in London, UK, with weekly nasopharyngeal swab PCR tests and blood sampling. Healthcare workers were recruited between 23 and 31 March 2020, during the week of the UK lockdown, and were followed weekly for up to 16 weeks. The rearranged segments are TRBV3-1 and TRBJ2-2; the D segment may tentatively be TRBD1 or TRBD2, each giving 5 matched bases. This receptor was obtained from an adult who was a healthcare worker with PCR-confirmed SARS-CoV-2 infection or an uninfected control (not recorded which). Sequenced sample: whole blood. The CDR3 reads CASSTLRTGPHTGELFF. Here is the DNA: TGTGCCAGCAGCACTCTCCGGACGGGACCCCACACCGGGGAGCTGTTTTTT.